The 3 T cell receptor beta chains presented below share a single source sample, sequenced in a study of T cell changes during pregnancy in multiple sclerosis. Libraries were prepared by immunoSEQ multiplex PCR; TCRdb keeps only in-frame clonotypes and omits some of them. The data contain approximately 8,500 clones, more than 75% of them singletons. The specimen was CD8+ T cells from peripheral blood mononuclear cells, collected in the first trimester of pregnancy. The origin of the receptors is a female donor in good health, enrolled as a control in a pregnancy study.

This CDR3 is CASSDSGGAGGELFF. CDR3 DNA sequence: TGCGCCAGCAGCGATAGCGGGGGGGCTGGCGGGGAGCTGTTTTTT. The rearrangement joins TRBV4-1 to TRBJ2-2; TRBD2 agrees at 11 bases. Per the germline V gene, CDR1 is MGHRA and CDR2 is YSYEKL. The CDR3 has 15 amino acids. J gave up 7 bases and V 5 bases, and 6 bases lay outside the gene matches.

A remark on this clone: One junction end does not reproduce the germline sequence, and a read error may be involved. The chain links TRBV13 to TRBJ1-1, with 7 bases identical to TRBD1. The germline gives CDR1 PRHDT, CDR2 FYEKMQ (reference sequence). This CDR3 is 15 amino acids long. CDR3 nucleotide sequence: TGTGCCAGCAGCCTAGGACAGGCCTTGAACACTGAAGCTTTCTTT. This translates into CASSLGQALNTEAFF.

The gene calls are TRBV30 and TRBJ2-2; TRBD2 might be the D (7 bases). Germline CDR1 GTSNPN, CDR2 SVGIG (reference sequence). There are 15 residues in the CDR3. Trimming left V 1 base short and J 3 bases short, with 12 bases between. The CDR3 spells CAWSEGGGHTGELFF. CDR3 DNA sequence: TGTGCCTGGAGTGAAGGGGGGGGTCACACCGGGGAGCTGTTTTTT.